Listed here is a single T cell receptor (beta chain). The antigen it binds to is not known. Per-base quality was not reported, and no clone a single base away is much larger than it. These data belong to a study of T cell responses to AZD1222 COVID-19 vaccine listed by TCRdb under 2021. At the level of the whole study: AZD1222 recipients whose second dose came at about 4 weeks and those whose second dose came at about 12 weeks were combined into one group, since spike-specific TCR depth and breadth did not differ between the two schedules. Trial participants were enrolled into age subgroups of 18-55, 56-69 and 70-plus years, which contained around 150, 29 and 61 TCR-sequenced participants, respectively. TCR sequencing covered 233 trial participants: 200 to 220 given two doses of AZD1222 and around 25 given two doses of MenACWY control vaccine.

The CDR3 regions of human TCRbeta chains were analyzed by immunosequencing. On the authors' methods: TCRs in the repertoires were compared against a reference library of SARS-CoV-2-specific TCRs that had been generated with the MIRA antigen-specificity platform. Breadth meant the fraction of unique TCRs that were SARS-CoV-2-associated, whereas depth meant the fraction of total T cells that were SARS-CoV-2-associated. Using the MIRA data, each spike-specific TCR was assigned both to the spike region to which the TCR was reactive and to a CD4 or CD8 class. Log10-transformed breadth and depth values were compared by one-way ANOVA with Sidak's multiple comparisons tests. Held by TCRdb, this immuneACCESS table contains in-frame sequences only and omits some clones. Under half of the omission traces to an unresolved V gene where checked; the cause of the rest is unknown. V, J and clone size reflect that table, while D and trimming were determined from the DNA. For this sample the table gives around 120,000 clones, of which about 90% were detected only once. The ten top clones hold 14% of the sample.

Broader findings and caveats from the paper: Reportedly, almost half of the unique spike-specific TCRs recognized epitopes lying outside the regions that are mutated in the B.1.351 and B.1.1.7 variants. Only five to seven AZD1222 recipients were SARS-CoV-2 seropositive at baseline, limiting conclusions about previously exposed vaccinees. Because no day 14 peak-response samples were available, repertoires were characterized only after the peak T cell response. A significant rise in spike-specific TCR breadth and depth was observed after two AZD1222 doses relative to day 0 and relative to MenACWY recipients. Participants were mostly white British, with more females than males. The authors suggested clonal diversity may have been underestimated. The vaccine-associated CD4 TCRs covered the entire spike protein, and the dominant responses fell in regions 160-218 and 743-854. In the small 56-69-year group, the increase in depth fell short of significance, most likely because of low power.

Relative to germline, V is 5 bases shorter and J is 2 bases shorter, with 15 bases between their ends. From the germline V gene, CDR1 is SGHTA and CDR2 is FQGNSA. Reading from cysteine to phenylalanine, the CDR3 counts 15 amino acids. The only DNA kept is the CDR3, 45 bases in frame from the first base. The time point label corresponds to: baseline before first vaccination. Samples from vaccinated people were obtained from the UK trials COV001 and COV002, which included a single-blind randomized controlled phase 2/3 trial of AZD1222 (ChAdOx1 nCoV-19) in healthy adults. Trial participant PBMC samples were collected at day 0 and day 28 after the second dose for TCRbeta chain sequencing.

This sequence originates from an adult in good health. The V and J genes are TRBV7-2 and TRBJ1-1; TRBD1 is perhaps the D gene, given 5 matching bases. The sample in question was peripheral blood, obtained on day 0 of AZD1222 vaccination. The CDR3 in this case is CASSLGSRTNTEAFF. The bases read TGTGCCAGCAGCCTAGGGTCCAGGACAAACACTGAAGCTTTCTTT.